These 26 T cell receptor beta chains share one sample of origin, sequenced in a study of blood T cell repertoires in COVID-19. Some clones are missing from TCRdb's copy, which holds only in-frame ones; the method was immunoSEQ multiplex PCR. The data contain 180,000 or so clones, about 86% of them singletons. The sequenced sample consisted of peripheral blood. The receptor source for this set is a man between 18 and 35 years old with acute or convalescent COVID-19.

As DNA, the CDR3 is TGCGCCAGCAGCCAACCGGGGACAGGGGCTAGCGGCTACACCTTC. As protein: CASSQPGTGASGYTF. V is TRBV4-1 and J is TRBJ1-2, with 10 bases matching TRBD1. CDR3 length: 15 residues. The germline gives CDR1 MGHRA, CDR2 YSYEKL. V lost 2 bases, J lost 8 bases, and 8 bases stayed unmatched.

V and J are TRBV3-1 (or the pseudogene TRBV3-2) and TRBJ1-2; perhaps TRBD1 as D (5 bases). The V and J ends lost 0 bases and 2 bases respectively, with 10 bases between them. The length of the CDR3 is 15 residues. Germline assignment: CDR1 LGHDT and CDR2 YNNKEL (reference sequence). CDR3 bases: TGTGCCAGCAGCCAAGATCACGCAGGGAACTATGGCTACACCTTC. Residues: CASSQDHAGNYGYTF.

This chain connects TRBV5-1 to TRBJ1-4, with D possibly TRBD1 on 5 matching bases. Trimming left V 3 bases short and J 0 bases short, with 12 bases between. CDR3 length equals 16 residues. CDR1 is SGHRS and CDR2 is YFSETQ in the germline V gene. CDR3 residues: CASSSGGVTTNEKLFF. CDR3 nucleotides: TGCGCCAGCAGCTCTGGAGGGGTAACAACTAATGAAAAACTGTTTTTT. The full variable domain, completed using reference TRBV5-1 and TRBJ1-4, is KAGVTQTPRYLIKTRGQQVTLSCSPISGHRSVSWYQQTPGQGLQFLFEYFSETQRNKGNFPGRFSGRQFSNSRSEMNVSTLELGDSALYLCASSSGGVTTNEKLFFGSGTQLSVL.

The V gene is TRBV19, the J gene TRBJ1-1; D might be TRBD1 (6 bases). This CDR3 contains 15 residues. The germline CDR1 and CDR2 sequences are LNHDA and SQIVND (reference sequence). The V end was cut by 5 bases, the J end by 11 bases, with 24 bases between. The CDR3 DNA follows: TGTGCCAGTAGTCCGCGTAGCGGGACGCGGGGGCCGGCTTTCTTT. It codes for CASSPRSGTRGPAFF.

The rearrangement joins TRBV5-1 to TRBJ1-3, with 7 bases aligning to TRBD1. Germline V gene sequence: CDR1 SGHRS, CDR2 YFSETQ. CDR3 length equals 15 residues. Losses at the gene ends were 4 bases for V and 2 bases for J; bases not matched to a gene: 6. The CDR3 is CASSETGATGNTIYF. In DNA, the CDR3 is TGCGCCAGCAGCGAAACAGGGGCCACTGGAAACACCATATATTTT. Supplemented by reference TRBV5-1 and TRBJ1-3, the full variable domain reads KAGVTQTPRYLIKTRGQQVTLSCSPISGHRSVSWYQQTPGQGLQFLFEYFSETQRNKGNFPGRFSGRQFSNSRSEMNVSTLELGDSALYLCASSETGATGNTIYFGEGSWLTVV.

The V gene is TRBV5-6, the J gene TRBJ1-1; maybe TRBD1 (5 bases). V dropped 5 bases and J dropped 6 bases, with 14 bases sitting between them. Germline V gives CDR1 SGHDT, CDR2 YYEEEE. This CDR3 is built from 13 residues. The CDR3 DNA reads TGTGCCAGCAGGGGGCGTTTCTACCCTGAAGCTTTCTTT. Amino acid sequence: CASRGRFYPEAFF.

The J gene is TRBJ1-5, the V gene TRBV19, with 7 bases identical to TRBD1. Germline CDR1 reads LNHDA; CDR2 reads SQIVND (reference sequence). CDR3 length: 15 amino acids. Trimming took 1 base from V and 3 from J; bases not matched to a gene: 3. The CDR3, as DNA: TGTGCCAGTAGTATAGGGGGACAGACCAATCAGCCCCAGCATTTT. Translating it yields CASSIGGQTNQPQHF.

This rearrangement joins TRBV11-3 to TRBJ2-3, with a tentative D call TRBD1 (5 bases). Trimming removed 1 base from V and 4 bases from J, with 6 bases in between. From germline, CDR1 is SGHNT and CDR2 YENEEA. The CDR3 has 13 amino acids. The CDR3 region is CASSLVGADTQYF. The CDR3 nucleotides are TGTGCCAGCAGCTTAGTAGGGGCAGATACGCAGTATTTT.

J is TRBJ2-1 and V is TRBV10-3; 9 bases map to TRBD1. V shed 6 bases and J 8 bases; nucleotides not matched to a gene: 2. Germline V gene sequence: CDR1 ENHRY, CDR2 SYGVKD. The CDR3 is 12 residues long. The CDR3 reads CAISWTGDEQFF. The CDR3 DNA reads as TGTGCCATCAGCTGGACAGGGGATGAGCAGTTCTTC.

The chain uses TRBV18 and TRBJ2-7; TRBD1 matches at 9 bases. The CDR3 contains 14 residues. J lost 1 base, V lost 6 bases, and 4 bases had no gene match. Germline V gives CDR1 KGHSH, CDR2 LQKENI. The DNA for the CDR3 is TGTGCCAGCTCGCGGACAGGGGAATCCTACGAGCAGTACTTC. Protein: CASSRTGESYEQYF.

The J gene is TRBJ1-2, the V gene TRBV29-1; 9 bases line up with TRBD1. Per germline, CDR1 SQVTM and CDR2 ANQGSEA. Trimming took 5 bases from V and 5 from J; bases not matched to a gene: 15. The CDR3 totals 16 residues. CDR3 protein: CSVSVRVKQGAYGYTF. CDR3 in DNA: TGCAGCGTTTCTGTCCGTGTAAAACAGGGGGCTTATGGCTACACCTTC.

This clone was recorded once. The chain joins TRBV5-1 to TRBJ2-1, with TRBD2 matching 9 bases. The V and J ends lost 4 bases and 2 bases, in that order; junction bases with no gene match: 7. The CDR3 contains 16 residues. Germline lookup yields CDR1 SGHRS and CDR2 YFSETQ. The CDR3, as DNA: TGCGCCAGCAGCCCGCTATCTAGCGGGACCTACAATGAGCAGTTCTTC. Protein sequence: CASSPLSSGTYNEQFF.

The chain joins TRBV7-9 to TRBJ1-4; weak D call: TRBD1 (5 bases). Looked up from germline, CDR1 is SEHNR and CDR2 is FQNEAQ (reference sequence). Deletions cut 6 bases from V and 6 bases from J, with 14 bases between. The CDR3 is 14 amino acids. CDR3 in DNA: TGTGCCAGCAGGGCATCCGGGGGTGATGAAAAACTGTTTTTT. Translating gives CASRASGGDEKLFF. Together with reference TRBV7-9 and TRBJ1-4, the CDR3 gives the full variable domain: DTGVSQNPRHKITKRGQNVTFRCDPISEHNRLYWYRQTLGQGPEFLTYFQNEAQLEKSRLLSDRFSAERPKGSFSTLEIQRTEQGDSAMYLCASRASGGDEKLFFGSGTQLSVL.

The genes are TRBV18 and TRBJ2-5; TRBD2 agrees at 10 bases. The trim removed 6 bases at V and 2 bases at J, leaving 9 bases unmatched. Germline assignment: CDR1 KGHSH and CDR2 LQKENI. The CDR3 sequence is 16 residues long. CDR3 sequence reads: CASSQIAGGSQETQYF. As DNA, the CDR3 is TGTGCCAGCTCGCAAATAGCGGGGGGTTCACAAGAGACCCAGTACTTC. Combining the CDR3 with reference TRBV18 and TRBJ2-5 gives the whole variable domain NAGVMQNPRHLVRRRGQEARLRCSPMKGHSHVYWYRQLPEEGLKFMVYLQKENIIDESGMPKERFSAEFPKEGPSILRIQQVVRGDSAAYFCASSQIAGGSQETQYFGPGTRLLVL.

V usage is TRBV5-1 and J usage is TRBJ1-2; D perhaps matches TRBD1 (6 bases). V was clipped by 0 bases and J by 7 bases, with 13 bases between them. CDR3 length equals 14 residues. Germline loops: CDR1 SGHRS, CDR2 YFSETQ. CDR3: CASSLGPGDVGYTF. The CDR3 DNA follows: TGCGCCAGCAGCTTGGGCCCAGGGGACGTTGGCTACACCTTC. The entire variable domain, with the rest obtained from reference TRBV5-1 and TRBJ1-2, is as follows: KAGVTQTPRYLIKTRGQQVTLSCSPISGHRSVSWYQQTPGQGLQFLFEYFSETQRNKGNFPGRFSGRQFSNSRSEMNVSTLELGDSALYLCASSLGPGDVGYTFGSGTRLTVV.

This chain joins TRBV7-3 and TRBJ2-2, with 7 bases fitting TRBD1. The CDR3 consists of 15 residues. Looked up from germline, CDR1 is SGHTA and CDR2 is FQGTGA. After removal of 5 bases from V and 2 bases from J, the junction contained 5 bases not matched to a gene. CDR3 coding DNA: TGTGCCAGCAGCCGCGCAGGGGGAAACACCGGGGAGCTGTTTTTT. It encodes CASSRAGGNTGELFF.

This clone was seen only a few times. The chain employs TRBV4-1 and TRBJ1-5; weak D call: TRBD1 (6 bases). The CDR3 totals 16 residues. In germline, CDR1 is MGHRA, CDR2 YSYEKL. The V end was cut by 7 bases, the J end by 2 bases, with 18 bases between. As DNA, the CDR3 is TGCGCCAGCACCTTGACAGGCGATCGGGGCAATCAGCCCCAGCATTTT. Translating it yields CASTLTGDRGNQPQHF.

The chain is built from TRBV6-5 and TRBJ2-5; 13 bases line up with TRBD2. Germline CDR1 MNHEY, CDR2 SVGAGI. V trimming: 6 bases; J trimming: 1 base; junction bases outside the gene matches: 2. This CDR3 is 15 amino acids long. CDR3 amino acids: CASSGLAGAQETQYF. The CDR3 coding sequence is TGTGCCAGCAGCGGACTAGCGGGGGCCCAAGAGACCCAGTACTTC.

This chain connects TRBV5-5 to TRBJ2-5, with TRBD1 as a possible D gene (5 bases). Germline values: CDR1 SGHKS, CDR2 YYEKEE (reference sequence). There are 14 residues in the CDR3. Trimming stripped 4 bases from V and 2 bases from J, with 12 bases between. DNA of the CDR3: TGTGCCAGCAGCCGAGGTCAGGGACAAGAGACCCAGTACTTC. This translates into CASSRGQGQETQYF.

In its sample, this clone was seen once. J is TRBJ1-2 and V is TRBV7-2; D unresolved. Deletions cut 7 bases from V and 1 base from J, with 13 bases between. The CDR3 is made up of 14 amino acids. The germline V gene has CDR1 SGHTA and CDR2 FQGNSA. The CDR3 DNA reads as TGTGCCAGCATTCCCGTGGCTGGTAACTATGGCTACACCTTC. Translated, it gives CASIPVAGNYGYTF.

The chain combines TRBV27 with TRBJ1-6; D remains unclear. The V end was cut by 6 bases, the J end by 7 bases, with 10 bases between. Germline V gene sequence: CDR1 MNHEY, CDR2 SMNVEV (reference sequence). The CDR3 spans 13 residues. DNA of the CDR3: TGTGCCAGCAGCAGGACTGTAAATTCACCCCTCCACTTT. Encoded protein: CASSRTVNSPLHF.

The chain employs TRBV6-5 and TRBJ1-1; TRBD1 aligns across 7 bases. CDR3 length: 15 residues. Germline assignment: CDR1 MNHEY and CDR2 SVGAGI. The trim removed 4 bases at V and 0 bases at J, leaving 5 bases unmatched. DNA for the CDR3: TGTGCCAGCAGTTCGGACAGGACGATGAACACTGAAGCTTTCTTT. Translating gives CASSSDRTMNTEAFF.

This clone was seen more than once but under ten times. The chain couples TRBV6-5 to TRBJ2-1, with 8 bases that match TRBD2. This CDR3 is 16 amino acids long. In germline, CDR1 is MNHEY, CDR2 SVGAGI. Trimming at V came to 0 bases and at J to 6 bases, leaving 7 bases not matched to a gene. CDR3 sequence: CASSYSAGGGRNEQFF. The CDR3 nucleotides are TGTGCCAGCAGTTACTCTGCGGGGGGCGGTCGCAATGAGCAGTTCTTC.

V is TRBV11-3 and J is TRBJ2-5; D unclear. The CDR3 runs to 13 residues. Germline V CDR1 and CDR2: SGHNT, YENEEA. The V and J ends lost 2 bases and 3 bases respectively, with 7 bases between them. In DNA, the CDR3 is TGTGCCAGCAGCTTAAGTTTAGAAGAGACCCAGTACTTC. Translation: CASSLSLEETQYF.

The chain joins TRBV27 to TRBJ2-1, with 7 bases identical to TRBD1. J was trimmed by 0 bases and V by 3 bases; bases with no gene match: 5. Germline V lookup: CDR1 MNHEY, CDR2 SMNVEV (reference sequence). The CDR3 totals 16 residues. The CDR3 loop reads CASSLGNRGSYNEQFF. The CDR3 region has the DNA TGTGCCAGCAGTTTGGGCAACAGGGGCTCCTACAATGAGCAGTTCTTC.

The CDR3 is CSASMGARGYTF. In nucleotides, the CDR3 is TGCAGTGCTAGTATGGGGGCTAGGGGCTACACCTTC. The genes are TRBV20-1 and TRBJ1-2; a weak D match, TRBD1 (6 bases). V was shortened by 3 bases and J by 8 bases, with 13 bases between the two germline ends. This CDR3 has 12 residues. Germline V gene data show CDR1 as DFQATT and CDR2 as SNEGSKA (reference sequence).